These 12 T cell receptor beta chains were all obtained from the same sample, sequenced in a study of blood T cell repertoires in COVID-19. The protocol was immunoSEQ multiplex PCR, while the TCRdb copy is restricted to in-frame clones and leaves out a portion. The sample shows under 150,000 clones, approximately 92% of them seen only once. Material for sequencing was peripheral blood. The receptors were sampled from a woman aged 55-70 years with active COVID-19.

The CDR3 loop reads CASSRGTTNYGYTF. CDR3 nucleotides: TGTGCCAGCAGCCGGGGGACTACTAACTATGGCTACACCTTC. This sequence joins TRBV7-2 and TRBJ1-2; the D gene is possibly TRBD1 (5 bases). The germline V gene encodes CDR1 SGHTA and CDR2 FQGNSA. V was cut by 5 bases and J by 0 bases, with 10 bases left in between. The CDR3 has 14 amino acids.

V is TRBV27 and J is TRBJ2-3, with a weak D call TRBD2 (6 bases). Trimming cost V 7 bases and J 1 base, with 15 bases left between them. From germline, CDR1 is MNHEY and CDR2 SMNVEV (reference sequence). The CDR3 extends over 15 amino acids. Written as DNA, the CDR3 is TGTGCCAGCATTGGACCGCGGAGGGGCACAGATACGCAGTATTTT. Encoded protein: CASIGPRRGTDTQYF.

This chain connects TRBV4-3 to TRBJ2-1; D possibly corresponds to TRBD1 (6 bases). V dropped 0 bases and J dropped 4 bases, with 19 bases sitting between them. The germline V gene has CDR1 LGHNA and CDR2 YSLEER. The CDR3 sequence is 18 residues long. The CDR3 loop reads CASSQETGLGDGYNEQFF. The CDR3 nucleotides are TGCGCCAGCAGCCAAGAAACAGGGTTGGGAGATGGGTACAATGAGCAGTTCTTC.

This chain links TRBV7-2 with TRBJ2-7; TRBD2 matches 10 bases. This CDR3 contains 18 residues. Germline V CDR1 and CDR2: SGHTA, FQGNSA. After removal of 2 bases from V and 4 bases from J, the junction contained 14 bases not matched to a gene. CDR3 protein: CASSLNSLAGAQTYEQYF. In DNA form, the CDR3 reads TGTGCCAGCAGCTTAAATTCCCTAGCGGGAGCGCAGACTTACGAGCAGTACTTC.

This clone was recorded only once. The chain employs TRBV7-9 and TRBJ1-2; a possible D gene is TRBD1 (6 bases). Deletions cut 2 bases from V and 11 bases from J, with 15 bases between. Per germline, CDR1 SEHNR and CDR2 FQNEAQ (reference sequence). This CDR3 has 13 residues. CDR3 DNA: TGTGCCAGCAGCTTACCGGGACAAATCGCATACACCTTC. Its protein is CASSLPGQIAYTF.

The chain links TRBV2 to TRBJ1-6; D unclear. Germline lookup yields CDR1 SNHLY and CDR2 FYNNEI. There are 11 residues in the CDR3. V gave up 7 bases and J gave up 8 bases, with 6 bases separating them. CDR3 loop: CASTTDSPLHF. DNA for the CDR3: TGTGCCAGCACCACGGATTCACCCCTCCACTTT.

CDR3 loop: CASSSLRYNEQFF. CDR3 DNA: TGTGCCAGCAGTTCTCTGAGATACAATGAGCAGTTCTTC. The gene calls are TRBV27 and TRBJ2-1; D unclear. CDR3 length: 13 residues. The V and J ends lost 4 bases and 4 bases respectively, with 8 bases between them. Looked up from germline, CDR1 is MNHEY and CDR2 is SMNVEV (reference sequence).

The chain combines TRBV3-1 (or the pseudogene TRBV3-2) with TRBJ2-7, with 12 bases lining up with TRBD2. Per the germline V gene, CDR1 is LGHDT and CDR2 is YNNKEL (reference sequence). Trimming at V came to 2 bases and at J to 4 bases, leaving 9 bases not matched to a gene. The CDR3 spans 17 residues. In nucleotides, the CDR3 is TGTGCCAGCAGCCAAAGGTCGACTAGCGGGAGTCGGTACGAGCAGTACTTC. Translated: CASSQRSTSGSRYEQYF.

The CDR3 loop is CASSSPPRDSNQPQHF. The DNA for the CDR3 is TGTGCCAGCAGCTCCCCTCCCAGGGATAGCAATCAGCCCCAGCATTTT. This sequence joins TRBV5-6 and TRBJ1-5; maybe TRBD1 (5 bases). Trimming left V 3 bases short and J 0 bases short, with 13 bases between. This CDR3 is built from 16 residues. Germline V lookup: CDR1 SGHDT, CDR2 YYEEEE.

This sequence joins TRBV9 and TRBJ2-3; 7 positions match TRBD1. V lost 2 bases to trimming and J lost 2 bases; unmatched junction nucleotides: 5. Germline values: CDR1 SGDLS, CDR2 YYNGEE. The CDR3 is 15 amino acids. As DNA, the CDR3 is TGTGCCAGCAGCGTTACGGGACAGCACACAGATACGCAGTATTTT. As protein: CASSVTGQHTDTQYF.

The rearrangement joins TRBV19 to TRBJ1-2, with 9 bases aligning to TRBD1. The CDR3 totals 15 residues. Germline CDR1 is LNHDA and CDR2 is SQIVND (reference sequence). J gave up 2 bases and V 5 bases, and 6 bases lay outside the gene matches. The CDR3 sequence: CASSSRDRENYGYTF. As DNA, the CDR3 is TGTGCCAGTAGTTCACGGGACAGGGAAAACTATGGCTACACCTTC.

This chain links TRBV18 with TRBJ2-3, with TRBD1 matching over 7 bases. CDR3 length: 13 residues. V lost 7 bases to trimming and J lost 11 bases; unmatched junction nucleotides: 12. Germline values: CDR1 KGHSH, CDR2 LQKENI. For the CDR3, the DNA is TGTGCCAGCTTGCCGGACAGGTCCAATGTGCAGTATTTT. Translated: CASLPDRSNVQYF.